These T cell receptor beta chains were read from a single sample in a study of blood T cell repertoires in COVID-19. Assay used: immunoSEQ multiplex PCR; TCRdb lists only in-frame clones, some missing. Here the sample spans 120,000 or so clones, about four fifths being singletons. The sample consisted of peripheral blood. These receptors came from a man in his sixties with acute or convalescent COVID-19. Both conserved end residues are part of each CDR3. A D gene is named only where the DNA matches it firmly. Clone size is stated in some rows and not others, as once, few, many or a class when expanded.

V gene	J gene	D gene	clone size	CDR3 protein	CDR3 DNA
TRBV18	TRBJ1-1	NA	NA	CASSLGGDGEAFF	TGTGCCAGCTCACTGGGGGGGGACGGTGAAGCTTTCTTT
TRBV7-9	TRBJ2-2	TRBD2	NA	CASSGRTSGRSPGELFF	TGTGCCAGCAGCGGACGGACTAGCGGGAGATCCCCCGGGGAGCTGTTTTTT
TRBV3-1/TRBV3-2	TRBJ2-7	NA	NA	CASSHRGYEQYF	TGTGCCAGCAGCCACCGGGGTTACGAGCAGTACTTC
TRBV4-1	TRBJ2-4	NA	NA	CASSQPLEGLKNIQYF	TGCGCCAGCAGCCAACCGCTCGAGGGCCTCAAAAACATTCAGTACTTC
TRBV2	TRBJ2-5	NA	NA	CASSQRDWGRETQYF	TGTGCCAGCAGTCAAAGGGACTGGGGGAGGGAGACCCAGTACTTC
TRBV28	TRBJ1-3	NA	many	CASSLEVRFGNTIYF	TGTGCCAGCAGTTTAGAGGTTCGGTTTGGAAACACCATATATTTT
TRBV9	TRBJ2-7	NA	NA	CASSVDGSSSYEQYF	TGTGCCAGCAGCGTAGACGGGAGCTCTTCCTACGAGCAGTACTTC
TRBV7-8	TRBJ1-2	NA	once	CASSHDLSGGYTF	TGTGCCAGCAGTCACGACCTCAGCGGTGGCTACACCTTC
TRBV3-1/TRBV3-2	TRBJ1-2	NA	NA	CASSQADGGYTF	TGTGCCAGCAGCCAAGCCGATGGCGGCTACACCTTC
TRBV7-6	TRBJ2-3	NA	NA	CASSLGVKSGWSRRSDTQYF	TGTGCCAGCAGCTTAGGAGTGAAGTCCGGGTGGTCAAGGAGGTCAGATACGCAGTATTTT
TRBV28	TRBJ2-3	NA	NA	CASSLTSTDTQYF	TGTGCCAGCAGTTTAACTAGCACAGATACGCAGTATTTT
TRBV24-1	TRBJ1-2	TRBD1	NA	CATSEYDRAYGYTF	TGTGCCACCAGTGAGTACGACAGGGCCTATGGCTACACCTTC